This entry is about one T cell receptor beta chain. This sample is drawn from a study of blood T cell repertoires in COVID-19. Study in general: The analysed material was cDNA or gDNA that came from T cells, B-cell-depleted T cells, or PBMCs.

Trimming pared 3 bases from V and 2 bases from J, leaving 14 bases between. The CDR3 length is 15 residues. From germline, CDR1 is LNHDA and CDR2 SQIVND (reference sequence). Profiling relied on immunoSEQ multiplex PCR, and the TCRdb table lists in-frame clones only, not all of them. Seen here are about 220,000 clones, approximately 86% observed once, and the top ten hold around 3.3%. The V call is TRBV19, the J call TRBJ2-7; no clear D. The clonotype was recovered from a woman over 75 with acute or convalescent COVID-19. Sequencing was done on a sample of peripheral blood. The CDR3 spells CASSIFQDRAYEQYF. DNA for the CDR3: TGTGCCAGTAGTATTTTTCAGGATCGTGCCTACGAGCAGTACTTC.